This entry lists 8 T cell receptor beta chains sequenced from one sample in a study of T-cell memory formation after mild COVID-19. TCRdb called the 5' RACE reads again in MiXCR, with one record for every CDR3 protein. The sample has 350,000 to 500,000 distinct CDR3 sequences; 20% to 25% are singletons. Sequencing was carried out using PBMCs or a T cell subset sorted from them (not recorded which). Source of these receptors: an adult woman who had mild COVID-19 (a few samples of this study predate the infection). Cell type and time point are not known.

This clonotype came up a few times. J is TRBJ2-2 and V is TRBV6-5, with D possibly matching TRBD1 (6 bases). The CDR3 runs 15 residues. Per the germline V gene, CDR1 is MNHEY and CDR2 is SVGAGI. V was shortened by 0 bases and J by 6 bases, with 11 bases between the two germline ends. CDR3 in amino acids: CASSYSEQGPGELFF. CDR3 nucleotide sequence: TGTGCCAGCAGTTACTCAGAGCAGGGGCCCGGGGAGCTGTTTTTT.

This chain connects TRBV6-2 or TRBV6-3 to TRBJ2-6, with 9 bases aligning to TRBD1. The CDR3 covers 16 residues. Germline CDR1 MNHEY, CDR2 SVGEGT. V was pared by 9 bases and J by 1 base, with 7 bases of the junction left unmatched. As DNA, the CDR3 is TGTGCCAGTCGGGACAGGGAAGAATCTGGGGCCAACGTCCTGACTTTC. The encoded protein is CASRDREESGANVLTF.

This clonotype was detected only a few times. The CDR3 region is CASSSPPSGSTDTQYF. The DNA of the CDR3 is TGTGCCAGCAGCTCCCCCCCTAGCGGGAGCACAGATACGCAGTATTTT. The rearrangement joins TRBV5-6 to TRBJ2-3; 8 positions agree with TRBD2. CDR1 SGHDT and CDR2 YYEEEE come from the germline V gene. The V segment lost 3 bases and the J segment 0 bases; nucleotides outside the gene matches: 6. The CDR3 spans 16 residues. Complete variable domain (other parts from reference TRBV5-6 and TRBJ2-3): DAGVTQSPTHLIKTRGQQVTLRCSPKSGHDTVSWYQQALGQGPQFIFQYYEEEERQRGNFPDRFSGHQFPNYSSELNVNALLLGDSALYLCASSSPPSGSTDTQYFGPGTRLTVL.

V gene TRBV12-3 or TRBV12-4 combines with J gene TRBJ2-3; 7 bases fit TRBD2. This CDR3 has 15 residues. The V segment lost 3 bases and the J segment 4 bases; nucleotides outside the gene matches: 7. The CDR3 is CASSFRGGSPDTQYF. CDR3 nucleotide sequence: TGTGCCAGCAGTTTTCGTGGCGGGAGCCCAGATACGCAGTATTTT.

This clonotype was counted ten times or more. The chain combines TRBV5-1 with TRBJ2-7; 7 nucleotides line up with TRBD1. The V gene end was trimmed by 4 bases and the J gene end by 3 bases; junction bases not matched to a gene: 4. The CDR3 has 13 residues. Per germline, CDR1 SGHRS and CDR2 YFSETQ. The CDR3 is CASSLGTDYEQYF. In nucleotides, the CDR3 is TGCGCCAGCAGCCTAGGGACAGACTACGAGCAGTACTTC.

The chain employs TRBV12-3 or TRBV12-4 and TRBJ2-2; 10 bases match TRBD1. V lost 6 bases to trimming and J lost 8 bases; unmatched junction nucleotides: 6. The CDR3 spans 14 residues. The CDR3 region is CASSRRDRGGELFF. The CDR3 DNA follows: TGTGCCAGCAGCCGCCGGGACAGGGGTGGGGAGCTGTTTTTT.

There are a few counts of this clonotype. V is TRBV7-9 and J is TRBJ2-3, with TRBD2 identical over 8 bases. With 3 bases clipped from V and 4 bases from J, the junction kept 3 bases outside the gene matches. Germline assignment: CDR1 SEHNR and CDR2 FQNEAQ (reference sequence). CDR3 length equals 14 residues. CDR3 loop: CASSFGREADTQYF. As DNA, the CDR3 is TGTGCCAGCAGCTTCGGGCGGGAGGCAGATACGCAGTATTTT.

This clonotype was seen a few times. The chain is built from TRBV29-1 and TRBJ2-1; D perhaps matches TRBD1 (5 bases). Germline CDR1 and CDR2: SQVTM and ANQGSEA. This CDR3 is 13 amino acids long. V was shortened by 3 bases and J by 2 bases, with 8 bases between the two germline ends. The CDR3 bases are TGCAGCGTTGATACAGGACCCTACAATGAGCAGTTCTTC. Encoded protein: CSVDTGPYNEQFF.